These T cell receptor beta chains were read from a single sample in a study of T cell responses to AZD1222 COVID-19 vaccine. Sequenced by immunoSEQ multiplex PCR; TCRdb stores in-frame clones only, minus some. The sample includes over 120,000 clones, around 93% of them seen just once. Material: peripheral blood, obtained 28 days after the second AZD1222 dose. These TCRs come from an adult who received the AZD1222 COVID-19 vaccine. Both conserved end residues are part of each CDR3. Each record gives: CDR3 protein, CDR3 DNA, D gene, J gene, clone size, V gene. D genes are given only for firm matches. Clone size, where shown, is once, few, many, or a class for clones that have expanded.

CDR3aa: CASSLVWGVNTEAFF
CDR3nt: TGTGCCAGCAGCTTAGTGTGGGGGGTGAACACTGAAGCTTTCTTT
d_gene: .
j_gene: TRBJ1-1
abundance: .
v_gene: TRBV7-2

CDR3aa: CAISASGTGDRLSYEQYF
CDR3nt: TGTGCCATCAGTGCTTCCGGGACAGGGGATCGTTTGTCCTACGAGCAGTACTTC
d_gene: TRBD1
j_gene: TRBJ2-7
abundance: .
v_gene: TRBV10-3

CDR3aa: CASSSGTALSAFF
CDR3nt: TGTGCCAGCAGCTCCGGGACAGCCCTTTCGGCTTTCTTT
d_gene: TRBD1
j_gene: TRBJ1-1
abundance: .
v_gene: TRBV7-2

CDR3aa: CASSLWSADTQYF
CDR3nt: TGTGCCAGCAGCCTCTGGTCCGCAGATACGCAGTATTTT
d_gene: .
j_gene: TRBJ2-3
abundance: .
v_gene: TRBV14

CDR3aa: CASSYFPQTYTTVMNTEAFF
CDR3nt: TGTGCCAGCAGTTACTTCCCACAGACTTACACCACCGTGATGAACACTGAAGCTTTCTTT
d_gene: .
j_gene: TRBJ1-1
abundance: .
v_gene: TRBV6-2/TRBV6-3

CDR3aa: CASRLSLSEAANTYEQYF
CDR3nt: TGTGCAAGTCGCTTATCCCTATCCGAGGCAGCGAACACCTACGAGCAGTACTTC
d_gene: .
j_gene: TRBJ2-7
abundance: .
v_gene: TRBV12-2

CDR3aa: CASSLSRGGALPRTQYF
CDR3nt: TGTGCCAGCAGTTTAAGCCGGGGGGGGGCCCTTCCACGTACGCAGTATTTT
d_gene: TRBD2
j_gene: TRBJ2-3
abundance: .
v_gene: TRBV27

CDR3aa: CASSQDRGRNTEAFF
CDR3nt: TGCGCCAGCAGCCAGGACAGGGGGCGGAACACTGAAGCTTTCTTT
d_gene: TRBD1
j_gene: TRBJ1-1
abundance: .
v_gene: TRBV4-3

CDR3aa: CASTLENTGELFF
CDR3nt: TGTGCCAGCACCCTAGAGAACACCGGGGAGCTGTTTTTT
d_gene: .
j_gene: TRBJ2-2
abundance: .
v_gene: TRBV6-5

CDR3aa: CASSPGTYPYEQYF
CDR3nt: TGTGCCAGCTCACCAGGGACCTACCCCTACGAGCAGTACTTC
d_gene: .
j_gene: TRBJ2-7
abundance: .
v_gene: TRBV18

CDR3aa: CASSYSRGAGGYTF
CDR3nt: TGTGCCAGCAGTTACTCAAGGGGCGCGGGTGGCTACACCTTC
d_gene: .
j_gene: TRBJ1-2
abundance: .
v_gene: TRBV6-5

CDR3aa: CASSLRGHNNSPLHF
CDR3nt: TGTGCCAGCAGTTTACGGGGACACAATAATTCACCCCTCCACTTT
d_gene: .
j_gene: TRBJ1-6
abundance: .
v_gene: TRBV28

CDR3aa: CASNPLAGSYEQYF
CDR3nt: TGTGCCAGCAACCCCCTAGCGGGGAGCTACGAGCAGTACTTC
d_gene: TRBD2
j_gene: TRBJ2-7
abundance: .
v_gene: TRBV28

CDR3aa: CATSRQGYNSPLHF
CDR3nt: TGTGCCACCAGCAGACAGGGGTATAATTCACCCCTCCACTTT
d_gene: .
j_gene: TRBJ1-6
abundance: .
v_gene: TRBV15

CDR3aa: CASSDGGTQYF
CDR3nt: TGCGCCAGCAGTGACGGAGGGACCCAGTACTTC
d_gene: .
j_gene: TRBJ2-5
abundance: .
v_gene: TRBV10-1

CDR3aa: CASSQTLDRNSGNTIYF
CDR3nt: TGCGCCAGCAGCCAAACACTCGACAGGAACTCTGGAAACACCATATATTTT
d_gene: .
j_gene: TRBJ1-3
abundance: .
v_gene: TRBV4-3

CDR3aa: CASTRGGSNQPQHF
CDR3nt: TGTGCCAGCACTAGGGGGGGTAGCAATCAGCCCCAGCATTTT
d_gene: .
j_gene: TRBJ1-5
abundance: once
v_gene: TRBV28

CDR3aa: CASSPARLATEAFF
CDR3nt: TGTGCCAGCAGTCCAGCCCGCTTGGCCACTGAAGCTTTCTTT
d_gene: .
j_gene: TRBJ1-1
abundance: .
v_gene: TRBV28

CDR3aa: CASSRDIGENTEAFF
CDR3nt: TGTGCCAGCAGCAGGGACATTGGAGAGAACACTGAAGCTTTCTTT
d_gene: .
j_gene: TRBJ1-1
abundance: .
v_gene: TRBV7-9

CDR3aa: CATSRDTEGRYGYTF
CDR3nt: TGTGCCACCAGCAGAGATACTGAGGGCCGCTATGGCTACACCTTC
d_gene: .
j_gene: TRBJ1-2
abundance: .
v_gene: TRBV15

CDR3aa: CASSLGWVTKNIQYF
CDR3nt: TGTGCCAGCAGCTTAGGGTGGGTGACCAAAAACATTCAGTACTTC
d_gene: .
j_gene: TRBJ2-4
abundance: .
v_gene: TRBV7-2

CDR3aa: CASSMDVGAREKLFF
CDR3nt: TGTGCCAGCAGTATGGACGTCGGGGCGCGTGAAAAACTGTTTTTT
d_gene: .
j_gene: TRBJ1-4
abundance: .
v_gene: TRBV5-5

CDR3aa: CASSPGGPGNTIYF
CDR3nt: TGCGCCAGCAGCCCGGGGGGGCCTGGAAACACCATATATTTT
d_gene: .
j_gene: TRBJ1-3
abundance: .
v_gene: TRBV5-1

CDR3aa: CSVEDRRSGNTIYF
CDR3nt: TGCAGCGTTGAAGATAGGAGGAGTGGAAACACCATATATTTT
d_gene: .
j_gene: TRBJ1-3
abundance: .
v_gene: TRBV29-1

CDR3aa: CASLRDPRGGDTQYF
CDR3nt: TGTGCCAGCCTCCGGGACCCCCGGGGTGGAGATACGCAGTATTTT
d_gene: .
j_gene: TRBJ2-3
abundance: .
v_gene: TRBV6-5

CDR3aa: CASSWARDTTYEQYF
CDR3nt: TGTGCCAGCAGCTGGGCCCGGGACACGACCTACGAGCAGTACTTC
d_gene: .
j_gene: TRBJ2-7
abundance: .
v_gene: TRBV7-2

CDR3aa: CASSPSRGQGGEKLFF
CDR3nt: TGTGCCAGCAGTCCTAGTAGGGGACAGGGGGGAGAAAAACTGTTTTTT
d_gene: TRBD1
j_gene: TRBJ1-4
abundance: .
v_gene: TRBV6-6

CDR3aa: CAFTGTSGYEQYF
CDR3nt: TGTGCCTTTACCGGGACTAGCGGCTACGAGCAGTACTTC
d_gene: TRBD2
j_gene: TRBJ2-7
abundance: few
v_gene: TRBV30

CDR3aa: CASSLDKGAQGTEAFF
CDR3nt: TGTGCCAGCAGCTTAGACAAGGGGGCGCAAGGCACTGAAGCTTTCTTT
d_gene: TRBD1
j_gene: TRBJ1-1
abundance: few
v_gene: TRBV7-9

CDR3aa: CASSSMAGGQPQHF
CDR3nt: TGTGCCAGCAGCTCGATGGCAGGGGGTCAGCCCCAGCATTTT
d_gene: TRBD1
j_gene: TRBJ1-5
abundance: .
v_gene: TRBV5-5

CDR3aa: CASSRFDGSTNEKLFF
CDR3nt: TGTGCCAGCTCCCGCTTCGACGGGTCAACTAATGAAAAACTGTTTTTT
d_gene: .
j_gene: TRBJ1-4
abundance: .
v_gene: TRBV18

CDR3aa: CASSVTGYTEAFF
CDR3nt: TGTGCCAGCAGCGTGACAGGGTACACTGAAGCTTTCTTT
d_gene: TRBD1
j_gene: TRBJ1-1
abundance: once
v_gene: TRBV11-2

CDR3aa: CASSYSRTGGTEAFF
CDR3nt: TGTGCCAGCAGTTACTCCCGGACAGGGGGTACTGAAGCTTTCTTT
d_gene: TRBD1
j_gene: TRBJ1-1
abundance: .
v_gene: TRBV6-2/TRBV6-3

CDR3aa: CASSVGGNSYEQYF
CDR3nt: TGTGCCAGCAGCGTAGGGGGTAACTCCTACGAGCAGTACTTC
d_gene: .
j_gene: TRBJ2-7
abundance: .
v_gene: TRBV9

CDR3aa: CASSFGQAGYTF
CDR3nt: TGTGCCAGCAGCTTCGGGCAGGCCGGCTACACCTTC
d_gene: .
j_gene: TRBJ1-2
abundance: .
v_gene: TRBV7-2

CDR3aa: CASSYLTGGEKLFF
CDR3nt: TGTGCCAGCAGTTACCTGACAGGGGGTGAAAAACTGTTTTTT
d_gene: TRBD1
j_gene: TRBJ1-4
abundance: .
v_gene: TRBV6-5

CDR3aa: CASSITGHLHSFF
CDR3nt: TGTGCCAGTAGTATTACAGGACATCTCCATTCTTTCTTT
d_gene: .
j_gene: TRBJ1-1
abundance: .
v_gene: TRBV19

CDR3aa: CASSYSRGGDQPQHF
CDR3nt: TGTGCCAGCAGTTACTCCCGGGGGGGGGATCAGCCCCAGCATTTT
d_gene: .
j_gene: TRBJ1-5
abundance: .
v_gene: TRBV6-6

CDR3aa: CASRTTSTDTQYF
CDR3nt: TGTGCCAGCAGGACAACTAGCACAGATACGCAGTATTTT
d_gene: .
j_gene: TRBJ2-3
abundance: .
v_gene: TRBV7-3

CDR3aa: CASSPGRGRPSTDTQYF
CDR3nt: TGTGCCAGCAGTCCAGGGCGGGGGCGCCCTAGCACAGATACGCAGTATTTT
d_gene: .
j_gene: TRBJ2-3
abundance: once
v_gene: TRBV27

CDR3aa: CASSPAGQGNYEQYF
CDR3nt: TGCGCCAGCAGCCCCGCTGGACAGGGAAATTACGAGCAGTACTTC
d_gene: TRBD1
j_gene: TRBJ2-7
abundance: once
v_gene: TRBV5-1

CDR3aa: CASSYTGQGASYEQYF
CDR3nt: TGTGCCAGCAGTTACACCGGACAGGGGGCTTCCTACGAGCAGTACTTC
d_gene: TRBD1
j_gene: TRBJ2-7
abundance: .
v_gene: TRBV6-5

CDR3aa: CAWRKLGGEKLFF
CDR3nt: TGTGCCTGGAGGAAATTGGGAGGTGAAAAACTGTTTTTT
d_gene: .
j_gene: TRBJ1-4
abundance: .
v_gene: TRBV30

CDR3aa: CASSWTGNHEKLFF
CDR3nt: TGTGCCAGCAGCTGGACAGGGAATCATGAAAAACTGTTTTTT
d_gene: TRBD1
j_gene: TRBJ1-4
abundance: few
v_gene: TRBV7-9

CDR3aa: CATRQGLNTEAFF
CDR3nt: TGTGCCACCCGACAGGGTTTGAACACTGAAGCTTTCTTT
d_gene: TRBD1
j_gene: TRBJ1-1
abundance: .
v_gene: TRBV28

CDR3aa: CASSYRDSGASPLHF
CDR3nt: TGTGCCAGCAGTTACCGGGACAGTGGGGCTTCACCCCTCCACTTT
d_gene: TRBD1
j_gene: TRBJ1-6
abundance: .
v_gene: TRBV6-2/TRBV6-3

CDR3aa: CASSPRGTGGEQYF
CDR3nt: TGTGCCAGCTCACCCCGGGGGACAGGGGGTGAGCAGTACTTC
d_gene: TRBD1
j_gene: TRBJ2-7
abundance: once
v_gene: TRBV6-5

CDR3aa: CASSLGTEHSNQPQHF
CDR3nt: TGTGCCAGCAGCCTGGGGACAGAACATAGCAATCAGCCCCAGCATTTT
d_gene: TRBD1
j_gene: TRBJ1-5
abundance: once
v_gene: TRBV7-7

CDR3aa: CASSIPQGKAFF
CDR3nt: TGTGCCAGTAGTATTCCACAGGGAAAAGCTTTCTTT
d_gene: .
j_gene: TRBJ1-1
abundance: .
v_gene: TRBV19

CDR3aa: CASSLGRYEQYF
CDR3nt: TGTGCCAGCAGCTTGGGACGTTACGAGCAGTACTTC
d_gene: .
j_gene: TRBJ2-7
abundance: once
v_gene: TRBV5-6

CDR3aa: CASSAAHGAEAFF
CDR3nt: TGTGCCAGCAGTGCAGCCCACGGCGCTGAAGCTTTCTTT
d_gene: .
j_gene: TRBJ1-1
abundance: .
v_gene: TRBV12-3/TRBV12-4

CDR3aa: CASSLAHPSGVYNEQFF
CDR3nt: TGTGCCAGCAGCTTAGCCCACCCGAGCGGGGTGTACAATGAGCAGTTCTTC
d_gene: TRBD2
j_gene: TRBJ2-1
abundance: once
v_gene: TRBV11-2

CDR3aa: CASSFTRRETQYF
CDR3nt: TGTGCCAGCAGCTTCACAAGAAGGGAGACCCAGTACTTC
d_gene: .
j_gene: TRBJ2-5
abundance: once
v_gene: TRBV27

CDR3aa: CASRAAGGVDTQYF
CDR3nt: TGTGCCAGCAGGGCAGCGGGAGGTGTAGATACGCAGTATTTT
d_gene: TRBD2
j_gene: TRBJ2-3
abundance: .
v_gene: TRBV3-1/TRBV3-2

CDR3aa: CATSKSPDSPYEQYF
CDR3nt: TGTGCCACCAGCAAGTCCCCGGACAGCCCCTACGAGCAGTACTTC
d_gene: .
j_gene: TRBJ2-7
abundance: once
v_gene: TRBV15

CDR3aa: CASSLVTGELFF
CDR3nt: TGTGCCAGCAGTTTGGTCACCGGGGAGCTGTTTTTT
d_gene: .
j_gene: TRBJ2-2
abundance: once
v_gene: TRBV28

CDR3aa: CASSVDGGKNYGYTF
CDR3nt: TGTGCCAGCAGCGTAGATGGGGGAAAAAACTATGGCTACACCTTC
d_gene: .
j_gene: TRBJ1-2
abundance: few
v_gene: TRBV9

CDR3aa: CASSLRAGSTDTQYF
CDR3nt: TGTGCCAGCAGCTTGAGGGCGGGATCCACAGATACGCAGTATTTT
d_gene: .
j_gene: TRBJ2-3
abundance: once
v_gene: TRBV5-4